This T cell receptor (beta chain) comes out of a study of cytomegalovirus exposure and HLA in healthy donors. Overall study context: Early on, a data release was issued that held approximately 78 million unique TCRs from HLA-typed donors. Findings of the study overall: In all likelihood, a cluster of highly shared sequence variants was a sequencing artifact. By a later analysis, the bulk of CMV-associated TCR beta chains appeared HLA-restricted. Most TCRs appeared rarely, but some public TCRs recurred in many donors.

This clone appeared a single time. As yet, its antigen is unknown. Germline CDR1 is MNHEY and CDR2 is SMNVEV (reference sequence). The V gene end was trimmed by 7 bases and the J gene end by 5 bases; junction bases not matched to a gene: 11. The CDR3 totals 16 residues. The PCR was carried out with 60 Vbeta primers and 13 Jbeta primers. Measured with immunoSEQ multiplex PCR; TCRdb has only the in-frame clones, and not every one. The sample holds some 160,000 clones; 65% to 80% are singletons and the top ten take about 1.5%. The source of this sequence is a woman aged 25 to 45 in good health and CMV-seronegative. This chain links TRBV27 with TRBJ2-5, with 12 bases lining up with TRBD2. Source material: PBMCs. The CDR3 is CASNPSGGAFGETQYF. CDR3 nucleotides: TGTGCCAGCAACCCTAGCGGGGGGGCCTTTGGGGAGACCCAGTACTTC.